This T cell receptor beta chain derives from a study of CD8+ T cells in alopecia areata. After isolation, RNA underwent reverse transcription to generate cDNA as the sequencing template. Clones were read by immunoSEQ multiplex PCR, and TCRdb kept only the in-frame ones, dropping some. The profile covers more than 150,000 clones, with 51% appearing a single time and around 9.1% taken by the ten largest. Indicated treatment: oral pan-JAK inhibitor, 5-10 mg twice daily. Sorting separated CD4+ and CD8+ T cells out of PBMCs. Trimming pared 2 bases from V and 0 bases from J, leaving 7 bases between. Germline CDR1 and CDR2: GTSNPN and SVGIG (reference sequence). This CDR3 is 14 amino acids long.

The clonotype was recovered from a human donor with alopecia areata. This sample comprised CD8+ T cells sorted from blood, obtained at approximately week 51, from a patient treated with tofacitinib. The V call is TRBV30, the J call TRBJ2-2; weak D call: TRBD1 (5 bases). The CDR3 spells CAWSRTTNTGELFF. In DNA form, the CDR3 reads TGTGCCTGGAGTAGGACAACGAACACCGGGGAGCTGTTTTTT.